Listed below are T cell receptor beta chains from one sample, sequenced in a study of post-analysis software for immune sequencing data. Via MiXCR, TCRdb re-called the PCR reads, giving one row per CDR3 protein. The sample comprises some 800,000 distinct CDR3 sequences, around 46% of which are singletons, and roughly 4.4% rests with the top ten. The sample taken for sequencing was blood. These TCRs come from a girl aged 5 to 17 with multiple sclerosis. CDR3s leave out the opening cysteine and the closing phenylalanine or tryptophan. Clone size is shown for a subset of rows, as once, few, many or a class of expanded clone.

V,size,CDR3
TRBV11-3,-,ASSYRSGQVANEKLF
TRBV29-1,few,SAIAAGNIQY
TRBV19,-,ASSDRDRGPHEQY
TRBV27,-,ASSLGRSHEQY
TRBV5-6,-,ASSPGTGCTEAF
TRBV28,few,ASRQANYGYT
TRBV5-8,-,ASRKRGVRSSGNTIY
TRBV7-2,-,ASSLDGTSGDEQF
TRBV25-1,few,ASIGGLEQF
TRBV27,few,ASSFGQGVYGYT
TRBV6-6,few,ASSYSPLARAYEQY
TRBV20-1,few,SASDRDETQY
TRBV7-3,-,ASSSPGQGPHTQY
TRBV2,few,ASSVSGSNQPQH
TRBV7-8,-,ASSRLAADVNQPQH
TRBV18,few,ASSHAVQYIYEQY
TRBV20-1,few,SAPGVAAKSYEQY
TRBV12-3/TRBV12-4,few,ASSFGGQSYEQY
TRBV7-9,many,ASSLKGEQY
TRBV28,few,ASSLGLAGADEQY
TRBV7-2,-,ASSSGQSQYNEQF
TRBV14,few,ASSGSERGQETQY
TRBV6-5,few,ASSYAGPYGYT
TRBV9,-,ASSVGINADTQY
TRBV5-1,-,ARSLGGIGETQY
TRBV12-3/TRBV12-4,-,ASSPQTGGTYGYT